This TCR beta chain was identified in a study of T-cell memory formation after mild COVID-19. This clonotype came up a few times. TCRdb analysed the 5' RACE reads with MiXCR anew, one entry per CDR3 protein. Here the sample spans over 130,000 distinct CDR3 sequences, around 15% being singletons. V shed 0 bases and J 2 bases; nucleotides not matched to a gene: 3. This CDR3 has 16 residues. Germline values: CDR1 PRHDT, CDR2 FYEKMQ (reference sequence). The receptor was isolated from an adult woman who had mild COVID-19 (a few samples of this study predate the infection). Cell type and time point are not known. The specimen was PBMCs or a T cell subset sorted from them (not recorded which). The chain has TRBV13 and TRBJ2-3, with TRBD1 identical over 9 bases. CDR3 sequence: CASSLGRTGATDTQYF. CDR3 DNA: TGTGCCAGCAGCTTAGGGCGGACAGGGGCCACAGATACGCAGTATTTT.